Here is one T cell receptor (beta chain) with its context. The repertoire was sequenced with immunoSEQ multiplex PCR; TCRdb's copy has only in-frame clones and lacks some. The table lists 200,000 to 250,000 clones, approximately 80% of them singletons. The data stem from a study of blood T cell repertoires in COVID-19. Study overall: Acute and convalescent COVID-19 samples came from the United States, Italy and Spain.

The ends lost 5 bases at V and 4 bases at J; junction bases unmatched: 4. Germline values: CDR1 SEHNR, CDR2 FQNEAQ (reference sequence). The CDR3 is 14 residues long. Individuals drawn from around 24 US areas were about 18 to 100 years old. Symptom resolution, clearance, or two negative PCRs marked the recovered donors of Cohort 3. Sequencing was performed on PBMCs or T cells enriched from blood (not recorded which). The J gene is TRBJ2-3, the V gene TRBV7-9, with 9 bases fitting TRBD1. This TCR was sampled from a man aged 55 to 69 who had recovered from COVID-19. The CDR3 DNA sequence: TGTGCCAGCAGCCCGGGACAGGGACCAGATACGCAGTATTTT. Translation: CASSPGQGPDTQYF.